This T cell receptor (beta chain) was identified in a study of blood T cell repertoires in COVID-19. Overall study context: The study drew acute and convalescent COVID-19 samples from the United States, Italy and Spain.

In the original workflow: Reference gene primer amplification in the assay estimated nucleated cell counts. Sequencing was performed with immunoSEQ multiplex PCR; in TCRdb, only in-frame clones are kept and a portion is missing. V and J calls and clone size are given by that table; D and trimming were obtained from the DNA. This table has more than 400,000 clones, approximately 83% appearing once. This CDR3 comprises 16 residues. The germline gives CDR1 SGHNT, CDR2 YENEEA. The ends were cut back, 2 bases at V and 0 bases at J, with 12 bases in the middle. The sequence derives from a human donor in a cohort sampled during active COVID-19. J is TRBJ2-3 and V is TRBV11-3; D unclear. The sequencing input was peripheral blood. Written as DNA, the CDR3 is TGTGCCAGCAGCTTACTGGCGGAAGCTAGCACAGATACGCAGTATTTT. Encoded protein: CASSLLAEASTDTQYF.